The 19 T cell receptor beta chains below all came from one sample that was sequenced in a study of cytomegalovirus exposure and HLA in healthy donors. The primer mix had 60 Vbeta and 13 Jbeta primers. Clones were read by immunoSEQ multiplex PCR, and TCRdb kept only the in-frame ones, dropping some. The repertoire holds 100,000 or so clones, with around three quarters as singletons. The sequenced sample was PBMCs. The receptor set was obtained from a man aged 40-49 years in good health and CMV-seronegative.

The V gene is TRBV29-1, the J gene TRBJ1-1; D gene ambiguous. There are 13 residues in the CDR3. CDR1 is SQVTM and CDR2 is ANQGSEA in the germline V gene. The V and J ends lost 7 bases and 1 base respectively, with 13 bases between them. The CDR3 protein is CSGQRTSNTEAFF. The CDR3 coding sequence is TGCAGCGGCCAGAGGACTTCGAACACTGAAGCTTTCTTT.

The chain couples TRBV7-2 to TRBJ1-5, with a tentative D call TRBD1 (6 bases). This CDR3 spans 13 amino acids. The germline V and J ends were trimmed by 3 bases and 10 bases, with 13 bases remaining between them. Germline V gene data show CDR1 as SGHTA and CDR2 as FQGNSA. CDR3 loop: CASSFHRELPQHF. CDR3 in DNA: TGTGCCAGCAGCTTCCACAGGGAATTACCCCAGCATTTT.

This sequence joins TRBV19 and TRBJ1-2, with D unclear. The CDR3 totals 12 residues. Trimming removed 2 bases from V and 3 bases from J, with 4 bases in between. CDR1 is LNHDA, CDR2 SQIVND, per germline (reference sequence). CDR3 sequence: CASSIRDYGYTF. The CDR3 DNA follows: TGTGCCAGTAGTATAAGAGACTATGGCTACACCTTC.

J is TRBJ2-7 and V is TRBV18; tentative D call: TRBD2 (5 bases). CDR1 and CDR2 from the germline V gene are KGHSH and LQKENI. The V end was cut by 4 bases, the J end by 4 bases, with 11 bases between. This CDR3 contains 13 residues. The CDR3 loop reads CASSLTTPYEQYF. DNA for the CDR3: TGTGCCAGCTCACTGACTACTCCTTACGAGCAGTACTTC.

The chain recombines TRBV21-1 with TRBJ1-1; the table's D gene call, TRBD1, was not cross checked with the DNA. TRBV21-1 is a recognized pseudogene. This CDR3 has 17 residues. The CDR3 bases are TGTGCCAGCGAGGTTGGACAGGTCATCCTCATGGGGACTGAAGCTTTCTTT. Amino acids: CASEVGQVILMGTEAFF.

The chain uses TRBV6-1 and TRBJ2-1; D unresolved. The CDR3 loop spans 15 amino acids. In germline, CDR1 is MNHNS, CDR2 SASEGT. V lost 8 bases and J 4 bases, leaving 18 bases between the germline ends. The CDR3, as DNA: TGTGCCAGCCGCCATCAGGATTCTAATTACAATGAGCAGTTCTTC. Amino acid sequence: CASRHQDSNYNEQFF.

The J gene is TRBJ2-3, the V gene TRBV6-5; D ambiguous. The CDR3 loop spans 12 amino acids. The ends were cut back, 5 bases at V and 4 bases at J, with 7 bases in the middle. The V gene's germline CDR1 is MNHEY and CDR2 SVGAGI. The CDR3 nucleotides are TGTGCCAGCAGTCCTACAGCAGATACGCAGTATTTT. Translated: CASSPTADTQYF.

This clone was found once. The chain links TRBV28 to TRBJ1-5; TRBD1 agrees at 7 bases. V shed 6 bases and J 7 bases; nucleotides not matched to a gene: 12. CDR1 and CDR2 (germline): MDHEN, SYDVKM. This CDR3 is 15 amino acids long. The CDR3 DNA reads TGTGCCAGCAGGTCCAAGGGGGCGGGAAGGCAGCCCCAGCATTTT. This translates into CASRSKGAGRQPQHF.

The V gene is TRBV18, the J gene TRBJ1-1; D might be TRBD1 (6 bases). V was clipped by 6 bases and J by 3 bases, with 23 bases between them. The CDR3 length is 17 residues. Germline CDR1 and CDR2: KGHSH and LQKENI. CDR3 in DNA: TGTGCCAGCTCCCAACTACAGGGCGCGGTGCAGGACACTGAAGCTTTCTTT. Protein sequence: CASSQLQGAVQDTEAFF.

The chain carries TRBV19 and TRBJ1-3; D is uncertain. Germline CDR1 reads LNHDA; CDR2 reads SQIVND (reference sequence). Trimming cost V 5 bases and J 0 bases, with 11 bases left between them. This CDR3 is 15 amino acids long. The CDR3 sequence is CASSAGGASGNTIYF. DNA for the CDR3: TGTGCCAGTAGTGCCGGCGGCGCCTCTGGAAACACCATATATTTT.

The V gene is TRBV28, the J gene TRBJ1-3; D possibly corresponds to TRBD1 (5 bases). CDR1 and CDR2 (germline): MDHEN, SYDVKM. V was shortened by 1 base and J by 4 bases, with 17 bases between the two germline ends. The CDR3 is made up of 17 amino acids. CDR3 sequence reads: CASSLYLGGNQGNTIYF. The CDR3 region has the DNA TGTGCCAGCAGTTTATATCTGGGGGGGAACCAGGGAAACACCATATATTTT. The complete variable domain, with remaining parts taken from reference TRBV28 and TRBJ1-3, reads DVKVTQSSRYLVKRTGEKVFLECVQDMDHENMFWYRQDPGLGLRLIYFSYDVKMKEKGDIPEGYSVSREKKERFSLILESASTNQTSMYLCASSLYLGGNQGNTIYFGEGSWLTVV.

V usage is TRBV11-2 and J usage is TRBJ2-5; possibly TRBD1 for D (6 bases). Trimming cost V 5 bases and J 5 bases, with 6 bases left between them. Germline CDR1 SGHAT, CDR2 FQNNGV. CDR3 length equals 11 residues. CDR3 loop: CASSRGETQYF. CDR3 DNA sequence: TGTGCCAGCAGCAGGGGGGAGACCCAGTACTTC.

V is TRBV18 and J is TRBJ1-3; D gene unclear. Germline V gives CDR1 KGHSH, CDR2 LQKENI. The CDR3 totals 15 residues. Between the trimmed V and J ends, which lost 2 bases and 4 bases, there was a span of 12 bases. The CDR3 coding sequence is TGTGCCAGCTCACCAGCAGGTGGGTCCGGAAACACCATATATTTT. Translation gives CASSPAGGSGNTIYF.

The rearrangement joins TRBV18 to TRBJ1-2; a possible D gene is TRBD1 (6 bases). The V and J ends lost 6 bases and 6 bases respectively, with 17 bases between them. Germline V gene data show CDR1 as KGHSH and CDR2 as LQKENI. The CDR3 runs 14 residues. As DNA, the CDR3 is TGTGCCAGCTCTCCATGGACAGAGGAGGATGGCTACACCTTC. Encoded protein: CASSPWTEEDGYTF.

The chain employs TRBV6-4 and TRBJ1-2; 10 bases map to TRBD1. The V gene's germline CDR1 is MRHNA and CDR2 SNTAGT. Trimming cost V 6 bases and J 2 bases; bases outside gene matches: 6. The CDR3 runs to 15 residues. This CDR3 reads CASRRDRGGNYGYTF. CDR3 in DNA: TGTGCCAGCAGGCGGGACAGGGGCGGCAACTATGGCTACACCTTC.

This clone was counted a few times. At one boundary the junction diverges from the germline segment, which might be a read error. The chain joins TRBV7-9 to TRBJ1-2, with no clear D. The CDR3 extends over 15 amino acids. Germline CDR1 is SEHNR and CDR2 is FQNEAQ (reference sequence). This chain's CDR3 is CSSSFPEAANYGYTF. The CDR3, as DNA: TGTTCCAGCAGCTTCCCCGAGGCGGCCAACTATGGCTACACCTTC.

CDR3: CASSGDWSGGDVSDTQYF. The DNA for the CDR3 is TGCGCCAGCAGTGGGGACTGGTCGGGGGGCGATGTATCAGATACGCAGTATTTT. This sequence joins TRBV10-1 and TRBJ2-3; tentative D call: TRBD2 (7 bases). The V and J ends lost 4 bases and 4 bases respectively, with 24 bases between them. CDR1 WNHNN and CDR2 SYGVQD come from the germline V gene (reference sequence). The CDR3 is 18 amino acids.

J is TRBJ1-2 and V is TRBV27; D unresolved. Germline values: CDR1 MNHEY, CDR2 SMNVEV (reference sequence). The V end was cut by 4 bases, the J end by 1 base, with 13 bases between. This CDR3 is built from 15 residues. The CDR3 region has the DNA TGTGCCAGCAGTTATAAAGCGGGTTATAACTATGGCTACACCTTC. It encodes CASSYKAGYNYGYTF.

The chain joins TRBV7-9 to TRBJ1-1; weak D call: TRBD1 (5 bases). The CDR3 length is 14 residues. V was shortened by 3 bases and J by 4 bases, with 12 bases between the two germline ends. Germline values: CDR1 SEHNR, CDR2 FQNEAQ (reference sequence). CDR3 coding DNA: TGTGCCAGCAGCTTTGGCAGGGTAGTCACTGAAGCTTTCTTT. Amino acids: CASSFGRVVTEAFF.